These T cell receptor beta chains were read from a single sample in a study of T cells in Graves' hyperthyroidism and ophthalmopathy. A single record per CDR3 protein comes from TCRdb applying MiXCR to the multiplex PCR reads. The sample has about 500,000 distinct CDR3 sequences, roughly a sixth seen once. What was sequenced was blood. Receptors originate from a woman younger than 35 with Graves' ophthalmopathy. Both conserved end residues are part of each CDR3. Each record gives: clone size, V gene, J gene, D gene, CDR3 DNA, CDR3 protein. A D gene is named only where the DNA matches it firmly. Rows give clone size only sometimes, using once, few, many, or a class for an expanded clone.

size: .; V: TRBV2; J: TRBJ1-6; D: .; DNA: TGTGCCAGCAGTGGACAGGAAAATTCACCCCTCCACTTT; CDR3: CASSGQENSPLHF
size: .; V: TRBV10-3; J: TRBJ1-2; D: .; DNA: TGTGCCATCACTTCCTCGGGGAGGGAACCAAGTGGTGGCTACACCTTC; CDR3: CAITSSGREPSGGYTF
size: few; V: TRBV29-1; J: TRBJ2-7; D: TRBD1; DNA: TGCAGCCTAGAACAGGGGTCCGGCGAGCAGTACTTC; CDR3: CSLEQGSGEQYF
size: many; V: TRBV20-1; J: TRBJ2-7; D: .; DNA: TGCAGTGCTAGAGGATGGGCCTTCAGACAGGCCACCTACGAGCAGTACTTC; CDR3: CSARGWAFRQATYEQYF
size: many; V: TRBV10-3; J: TRBJ1-2; D: .; DNA: TGTGCCATCACCGAGAGGGGGGTCCAGGGCGTGAGTAACGGCTACACCTTC; CDR3: CAITERGVQGVSNGYTF
size: .; V: TRBV3-1; J: TRBJ2-1; D: .; DNA: TGTGCCAGCAGCCCCTCCGGGACCGGAGATGAGCAGTTCTTC; CDR3: CASSPSGTGDEQFF
size: few; V: TRBV10-3; J: TRBJ2-1; D: .; DNA: TGTGCCATCAGCTCCCGGGGCATCGATGAGCAGTTCTTC; CDR3: CAISSRGIDEQFF
size: many; V: TRBV3-1; J: TRBJ2-1; D: .; DNA: TGTGCCAGCAGCCGGTTAGGGGCGTCCTACAATGAGCAGTTCTTC; CDR3: CASSRLGASYNEQFF
size: many; V: TRBV28; J: TRBJ1-4; D: .; DNA: TGTGCCAGCAGTTTACGGACAGCAACACTTAATGAAAAACTGTTTTTT; CDR3: CASSLRTATLNEKLFF
size: .; V: TRBV9; J: TRBJ1-1; D: .; DNA: TGCGCCAGCGGTCTCGGGGCGGCCATTGAAGCTTTCTTT; CDR3: CASGLGAAIEAFF
size: .; V: TRBV9; J: TRBJ2-1; D: TRBD2; DNA: TGTGCCAGCAGCGTAGAAAGCGGGAGGGACAATGAGCAGTTCTTC; CDR3: CASSVESGRDNEQFF
size: .; V: TRBV29-1; J: TRBJ2-1; D: TRBD2; DNA: TGCAGCGTAGAAGATATGGGACTAGCGGAATTCAATGAGCAGTTCTTC; CDR3: CSVEDMGLAEFNEQFF
size: many; V: TRBV28; J: TRBJ2-3; D: TRBD2; DNA: TGTGCCAGCAGTTTGACTAGCGGGAGAGTAACAGATACGCAGTATTTT; CDR3: CASSLTSGRVTDTQYF
size: many; V: TRBV11-3; J: TRBJ2-1; D: TRBD2; DNA: TGTGCCAGCAGCTCTCCTAGCGGGGGGGCGCCCTACAATGAGCAGTTCTTC; CDR3: CASSSPSGGAPYNEQFF
size: many; V: TRBV6-2/TRBV6-3; J: TRBJ1-1; D: TRBD1; DNA: TGTGCCAGCACCCTGACAGGGTATACTGAAGCTTTCTTT; CDR3: CASTLTGYTEAFF
size: .; V: TRBV4-3; J: TRBJ2-7; D: .; DNA: TGCGCCAGCAGCCAAGGGGAGCCATCCCCCTACGAGCAGTACTTC; CDR3: CASSQGEPSPYEQYF
size: few; V: TRBV14; J: TRBJ2-5; D: TRBD1; DNA: TGTGCCAGCAGCCACCTCGCCGGGACAGCCCAAGAGACCCAGTACTTC; CDR3: CASSHLAGTAQETQYF
size: many; V: TRBV18; J: TRBJ2-1; D: TRBD2; DNA: TGTGCCAGCTCAACTATAGCGGGAGATGTTTACAATGAGCAGTTCTTC; CDR3: CASSTIAGDVYNEQFF
size: .; V: TRBV4-3; J: TRBJ2-3; D: .; DNA: TGCGCCAGCAGCCAAGATCCAGATATGCTAGCGCTTAGCACAGATACGCAGTATTTT; CDR3: CASSQDPDMLALSTDTQYF
size: .; V: TRBV29-1; J: TRBJ2-1; D: .; DNA: TGCAGCGTTGAAGATCCGATAAATGAGCAGTTCTTC; CDR3: CSVEDPINEQFF
size: .; V: TRBV6-2/TRBV6-3; J: TRBJ2-7; D: TRBD2; DNA: TGTGCCAGCAGCCCGTCCCTAGCGGCATCCTACGAGCAGTACTTC; CDR3: CASSPSLAASYEQYF
size: .; V: TRBV9; J: TRBJ1-2; D: .; DNA: TGTGCCAGCAGCGTAAGGTGGCAGGGTGGCGGCTACACCTTC; CDR3: CASSVRWQGGGYTF
size: .; V: TRBV30; J: TRBJ2-7; D: .; DNA: TGTGCCGGTCTGGCGGCGGGCCTCTCCTACGAGCAGTACTTC; CDR3: CAGLAAGLSYEQYF
size: .; V: TRBV19; J: TRBJ1-1; D: .; DNA: TGTGCCAGTACCTCCGGACAGAGGAACACTGAAGCTTTCTTT; CDR3: CASTSGQRNTEAFF
size: many; V: TRBV30; J: TRBJ2-3; D: TRBD2; DNA: TGTGCCTGGAACCCGGGACTAGCTACCGGAAAGCAGTATTTT; CDR3: CAWNPGLATGKQYF
size: many; V: TRBV20-1; J: TRBJ2-1; D: TRBD2; DNA: TGCAGTGCTAGAGATGGGATAGCGGGATACAATGAGCAGTTCTTC; CDR3: CSARDGIAGYNEQFF
size: many; V: TRBV11-2; J: TRBJ2-1; D: TRBD2; DNA: TGTGCCAGCAGCCACGGGGGGGGCCAATCCTACAATGAGCAGTTCTTC; CDR3: CASSHGGGQSYNEQFF
size: many; V: TRBV27; J: TRBJ1-3; D: .; DNA: TGTGCCAGCAGTACAGGGTACTCTGGAAACACCATATATTTT; CDR3: CASSTGYSGNTIYF
size: many; V: TRBV10-3; J: TRBJ2-1; D: TRBD2; DNA: TGTGCCTTCGCTAGCGGGAGGGCCATGGATGAGCAGTTCTTC; CDR3: CAFASGRAMDEQFF
size: few; V: TRBV9; J: TRBJ2-7; D: .; DNA: TGTGCCAGCAGCGTAGATCCCGTAGCAAACGAGCAGTACTTC; CDR3: CASSVDPVANEQYF
size: many; V: TRBV20-1; J: TRBJ1-3; D: TRBD1; DNA: TGCAGTGCTACAATACAGGGGTCTGGAAACACCATATATTTT; CDR3: CSATIQGSGNTIYF
size: many; V: TRBV15; J: TRBJ2-7; D: .; DNA: TGTGCCACCAGCAGAGATAGGGGATACGAGCAGTACTTC; CDR3: CATSRDRGYEQYF
size: few; V: TRBV24-1; J: TRBJ1-4; D: TRBD1; DNA: TGTGCCACCAGTGATGGACAGGGGGCGGAGGCTAATGAAAAACTGTTTTTT; CDR3: CATSDGQGAEANEKLFF
size: .; V: TRBV12-3/TRBV12-4; J: TRBJ1-5; D: .; DNA: TGTGCCAGCAACAAGATTCCCGGGGTCGCGGTCGATCGGCCCCAGCATTTT; CDR3: CASNKIPGVAVDRPQHF